The sequence of this TCR beta chain was determined in a study of CD8 T cells in Susac syndrome. Germline V gene data show CDR1 as SGHDT and CDR2 as YYEEEE. The V and J ends lost 0 bases and 6 bases, in that order; junction bases with no gene match: 8. The CDR3 loop spans 16 amino acids. RNA totalling 0.5 to 1 ug underwent reverse transcription with random hexamers. Multiplex PCR with immunoSEQ amplified the TCR beta CDR3 across 54 Vbeta and 13 Jbeta. Each CDR3 protein gets one entry after TCRdb re-called the immunoSEQ multiplex PCR reads with MiXCR. The sample contains some 180,000 distinct CDR3 sequences, approximately 95% of which appear only once.

V usage is TRBV5-6 and J usage is TRBJ2-4; 8 bases are shared with TRBD1. The receptor's source is a human donor in good health. Sequences were obtained from CD4+ T cells from PBMCs. The CDR3 DNA is TGTGCCAGCAGCTTGGGGACAGGGACAGGCCGAAACATTCAGTACTTC. It specifies CASSLGTGTGRNIQYF.